These T cell receptor beta chains were read from a single sample in a study of graft-versus-host responses after intestinal transplantation. Which antigens these TCRs recognize remains unknown. The method was immunoSEQ multiplex PCR; TCRdb's version includes in-frame clones alone and lacks a portion of them. The sample holds under 150,000 clones, approximately 95% seen once. This specimen consisted of unstimulated CD8+ T cells sorted from spleen or lymph node cells, obtained before intestinal transplant. These receptors were taken from a human donor who received an intestinal transplant. Both conserved end residues are part of each CDR3. D genes are given only for firm matches. Not every row has a clone size; where given, it reads once, few, many or a size class.

v_call	clone_size	d_call	cdr3_length	j_call	cdr3_nt	cdr3_aa
TRBV29-1	.	.	17	TRBJ2-2	TGCAGCGTTGAAGATCTGAGGGCGAGGGAGAAAACCGGGGAGCTGTTTTTT	CSVEDLRAREKTGELFF
TRBV19	.	.	14	TRBJ1-1	TGTGCCAGTAGTACAGGGCCAGGGACGGCTGAAGCTTTCTTT	CASSTGPGTAEAFF
TRBV27	.	TRBD2	15	TRBJ2-7	TGTGCCAGCAGTTTAGTAGCGGGAGGGCCTTACGAGCAGTACTTC	CASSLVAGGPYEQYF
TRBV9	.	TRBD1	16	TRBJ2-7	TGTGCCAGCAGCGTAGGGAGTATAGGGGGCCCTACGGGGCAGTACTTC	CASSVGSIGGPTGQYF
TRBV29-1	once	.	14	TRBJ2-7	TGCAGCGTTGAAGTCGGAGGGACCGCCTACGAGCAGTACTTC	CSVEVGGTAYEQYF
TRBV28	.	TRBD2	15	TRBJ2-1	TGTGCCAGCAGTTTAAGGCCGGGACTAGCATTGGAGCAGTTCTTC	CASSLRPGLALEQFF
TRBV27	.	.	14	TRBJ2-2	TGTGCCAGCAGTCTTCAACATTTCACCGGGGAGCTGTTTTTT	CASSLQHFTGELFF
TRBV4-1	.	.	14	TRBJ2-1	TGCGCCAGCAGCCAAGGAAAAGTCTCCAATGAGCAGTTCTTC	CASSQGKVSNEQFF
TRBV7-3	.	.	15	TRBJ2-3	TGTGCCAGCAGCTTGACGTCGGGACCTCCAGATACGCAGTATTTT	CASSLTSGPPDTQYF
TRBV5-1	.	TRBD2	17	TRBJ2-1	TGCGCCAGCAGCTTGGGGATACTAGCGGGTATATACAATGAGCAGTTCTTC	CASSLGILAGIYNEQFF
TRBV27	.	TRBD2	19	TRBJ2-4	TGTGCCAGCAGTAAGACTAGCGGGAGCCCCTCCTATGCCAAAAACATTCAGTACTTC	CASSKTSGSPSYAKNIQYF
TRBV10-2	.	TRBD2	13	TRBJ2-3	TGCGCCAGCAGTGAGGGGGGGGTGGATACGCAGTATTTT	CASSEGGVDTQYF
TRBV30	.	.	14	TRBJ2-7	TGTGCCTGGAGTGTCCAGGGTTTGGGCTACGAGCAGTACTTC	CAWSVQGLGYEQYF
TRBV2	.	.	17	TRBJ2-5	TGTGCCAGCAGAGTGACGCCGGGACTGGACGATCGTTGGGAGCAGTACTTC	CASRVTPGLDDRWEQYF
TRBV6-1	.	.	10	TRBJ2-5	TGTGCCGCCACCGGAGAGACCCAGTACTTC	CAATGETQYF
TRBV2	.	.	13	TRBJ1-1	TGTGCCAGCAGTGAACAGGGGACGTCTGGAGCTTTCTTT	CASSEQGTSGAFF
TRBV6-6	few	.	13	TRBJ1-2	TGTGCCAGCAGCATGGGAAGCCCGGATGGCTACACCTTC	CASSMGSPDGYTF
TRBV2	.	TRBD2	15	TRBJ2-2	TGTGCCAGCTGTCCAGCGGGAGTTGAGACCGGGGAGCTGTTTTTT	CASCPAGVETGELFF